The next 25 T cell receptor beta chains were all read from a single sample in a study of T cell responses to AZD1222 COVID-19 vaccine. TCRdb keeps only in-frame clones here, not all; method: immunoSEQ multiplex PCR. The table has 150,000 or so clones, 85% to 90% seen once. The source was peripheral blood, collected on day 0 of MenACWY control vaccination. The origin of the receptors is an adult in good health.

This chain links TRBV7-9 with TRBJ1-1, with 7 bases fitting TRBD1. With 5 bases clipped from V and 7 bases from J, the junction kept 7 bases outside the gene matches. CDR3 length equals 13 residues. Germline CDR1 and CDR2: SEHNR and FQNEAQ (reference sequence). In DNA form, the CDR3 reads TGTGCCAGCAGCCCGACAGGGATTGGTGAAGCTTTCTTT. It is translated as CASSPTGIGEAFF.

J is TRBJ1-1 and V is TRBV5-1, with no clear D. Trimming left V 5 bases short and J 1 base short, with 12 bases between. Germline V gives CDR1 SGHRS, CDR2 YFSETQ. CDR3 length equals 14 residues. In DNA, the CDR3 is TGCGCCAGCAGGGACGCTGCATCGAACACTGAAGCTTTCTTT. Encoded protein: CASRDAASNTEAFF.

The V and J genes are TRBV19 and TRBJ1-2; 10 bases are a match to TRBD1. This CDR3 is built from 14 residues. V trimming: 4 bases; J trimming: 4 bases; junction bases outside the gene matches: 3. Per the germline V gene, CDR1 is LNHDA and CDR2 is SQIVND (reference sequence). Here the CDR3 reads CASSKGQGLYGYTF. The DNA for the CDR3 is TGTGCCAGTAGTAAGGGACAGGGGCTCTATGGCTACACCTTC.

The chain has TRBV21-1 and TRBJ2-7; TRBD1, the table's D call, was not compared with the DNA. TRBV21-1 represents a pseudogene. This CDR3 has 14 residues. The CDR3 DNA reads TGTGCCAGCAGGACAGGGGCGATCATCTACGAGCAGTACGTC. It encodes CASRTGAIIYEQYV.

This clone appeared once. This chain joins TRBV28 and TRBJ2-1, with D maybe TRBD2 (5 bases). With 8 bases removed from V and 10 bases from J, the gap between germline ends came to 18 bases. The CDR3 contains 13 residues. Germline V lookup: CDR1 MDHEN, CDR2 SYDVKM. The CDR3 sequence is CASGRVGPNEQFF. CDR3 DNA sequence: TGTGCCAGCGGGAGAGTGGGCCCCAACGAGCAGTTCTTC.

The chain links TRBV30 to TRBJ1-4; D gene unclear. The germline V and J ends were trimmed by 5 bases and 5 bases, with 9 bases remaining between them. Germline assignment: CDR1 GTSNPN and CDR2 SVGIG (reference sequence). The CDR3 covers 12 residues. CDR3 DNA sequence: TGTGCCTGGGGGCCCAGGAATGAAAAACTGTTTTTT. It translates to CAWGPRNEKLFF.

The CDR3 nucleotides read TGTGCCACCAGCAGACCCCCAGGTTCCAATCAGCCCCAGCATTTT. It codes for CATSRPPGSNQPQHF. This chain links TRBV15 with TRBJ1-5; D unresolved. Trimming pared 2 bases from V and 3 bases from J, leaving 11 bases between. Germline loops: CDR1 LNHNV, CDR2 YYDKDF (reference sequence). There are 15 residues in the CDR3.

This clone was recorded a few times. The chain is built from TRBV2 and TRBJ2-2; unclear D gene. Per germline, CDR1 SNHLY and CDR2 FYNNEI. V was clipped by 6 bases and J by 5 bases, with 4 bases between them. This CDR3 spans 11 amino acids. CDR3 amino acids: CASRRTGELFF. The DNA of the CDR3 is TGTGCCAGCAGGAGGACCGGGGAGCTGTTTTTT.

Written as DNA, the CDR3 is TGTGCCAGCAGCCCAAGCCCGGGGACCACAGATACGCAGTATTTT. Its protein product is CASSPSPGTTDTQYF. The chain uses TRBV5-4 and TRBJ2-3, with D tentatively TRBD1 or TRBD2 (5 bases each). The V end was cut by 4 bases, the J end by 2 bases, with 14 bases between. The CDR3 has 15 amino acids. Looked up from germline, CDR1 is SGHNT and CDR2 is YYREEE (reference sequence). The variable domain in full, completed from reference TRBV5-4 and TRBJ2-3, reads ETGVTQSPTHLIKTRGQQVTLRCSSQSGHNTVSWYQQALGQGPQFIFQYYREEENGRGNFPPRFSGLQFPNYSSELNVNALELDDSALYLCASSPSPGTTDTQYFGPGTRLTVL.

This clone was counted only a few times. The chain is built from TRBV4-1 and TRBJ1-5; D not resolved. CDR1 MGHRA and CDR2 YSYEKL come from the germline V gene. This CDR3 region has 14 residues. Trimming left V 0 bases short and J 6 bases short, with 9 bases between. CDR3 in DNA: TGCGCCAGCAGCCAAGATCCCCGGGGTCAGCCCCAGCATTTT. Encoded protein: CASSQDPRGQPQHF.

The genes are TRBV11-2 and TRBJ2-5; TRBD2 aligns across 15 bases. Germline values: CDR1 SGHAT, CDR2 FQNNGV. This CDR3 has 17 residues. Trimming took 1 base from V and 2 from J; bases not matched to a gene: 2. Here the CDR3 DNA reads TGTGCCAGCAGCTTAGCTGGACTAGCGGGAGGGCAAGAGACCCAGTACTTC. It is translated as CASSLAGLAGGQETQYF.

The DNA of the CDR3 is TGCGCCAGCAGCTTGGGGGGTGCAAACGAAGCTTTCTTT. This encodes CASSLGGANEAFF. The V and J genes are TRBV5-1 and TRBJ1-1, with D hard to call. The CDR3 has 13 amino acids. Germline-derived CDR1 and CDR2 are SGHRS and YFSETQ. V was pared by 0 bases and J by 8 bases, with 11 bases between.

The chain carries TRBV6-5 and TRBJ2-2; D remains unclear. This CDR3 is 15 amino acids long. V shed 5 bases and J shed 3 bases, with 13 bases lying between them. The germline V gene encodes CDR1 MNHEY and CDR2 SVGAGI. The CDR3 sequence: CASSKLDRDTGELFF. In DNA form, the CDR3 reads TGTGCCAGCAGTAAACTTGACCGGGACACCGGGGAGCTGTTTTTT.

This clone ranks as medium-sized. The CDR3 sequence: CASSTGQPSPQHF. Here the CDR3 DNA reads TGTGCCAGTAGTACCGGACAGCCTTCGCCCCAGCATTTT. The gene calls are TRBV19 and TRBJ1-5; D might be TRBD1 (6 bases). Germline CDR1 and CDR2: LNHDA and SQIVND (reference sequence). The CDR3 totals 13 residues. Between the trimmed V and J ends, which lost 4 bases and 9 bases, there was a span of 13 bases. Based on the CDR3 plus reference TRBV19 and TRBJ1-5, the full variable domain is DGGITQSPKYLFRKEGQNVTLSCEQNLNHDAMYWYRQDPGQGLRLIYYSQIVNDFQKGDIAEGYSVSREKKESFPLTVTSAQKNPTAFYLCASSTGQPSPQHFGDGTRLSIL.

This clone has a handful of counts. The CDR3: CASSPGLGGYTF. DNA for the CDR3: TGTGCCAGTAGTCCTGGATTGGGTGGCTACACCTTC. This chain joins TRBV19 and TRBJ1-2; D is ambiguous. Germline V gene sequence: CDR1 LNHDA, CDR2 SQIVND (reference sequence). The V and J ends lost 5 bases and 7 bases respectively, with 11 bases between them. The CDR3 loop spans 12 amino acids.

The chain is built from TRBV5-4 and TRBJ2-2; D gene unclear. The CDR3 covers 14 residues. V dropped 3 bases and J dropped 5 bases, with 11 bases sitting between them. Germline V gene sequence: CDR1 SGHNT, CDR2 YYREEE (reference sequence). CDR3 residues: CASSWAPVTGELFF. Written as DNA, the CDR3 is TGTGCCAGCAGCTGGGCCCCAGTGACCGGGGAGCTGTTTTTT. Filled out from reference TRBV5-4 and TRBJ2-2, the complete variable domain reads ETGVTQSPTHLIKTRGQQVTLRCSSQSGHNTVSWYQQALGQGPQFIFQYYREEENGRGNFPPRFSGLQFPNYSSELNVNALELDDSALYLCASSWAPVTGELFFGEGSRLTVL.

The V and J genes are TRBV6-1 and TRBJ1-3; D is perhaps TRBD1 (5 bases). This CDR3 spans 13 amino acids. Between the trimmed V and J ends, which lost 2 bases and 8 bases, there was a span of 10 bases. Germline values: CDR1 MNHNS, CDR2 SASEGT. CDR3 DNA sequence: TGTGCCAGCAGTGAACAGCTGGGGGACACCATATATTTT. It translates to CASSEQLGDTIYF.

This clone appeared once. The chain recombines TRBV5-6 with TRBJ1-1, with 9 bases matching TRBD1. The trim removed 1 base at V and 1 base at J, leaving 11 bases unmatched. The germline V gene has CDR1 SGHDT and CDR2 YYEEEE. The CDR3 has 18 amino acids. CDR3 loop: CASSLPGTGINGNTEAFF. DNA of the CDR3: TGTGCCAGCAGCTTGCCCGGGACAGGGATTAATGGGAACACTGAAGCTTTCTTT.

The V gene is TRBV19, the J gene TRBJ2-3; D unclear. CDR3 length: 14 amino acids. V lost 5 bases to trimming and J lost 0 bases, with 9 bases between them. Per the germline V gene, CDR1 is LNHDA and CDR2 is SQIVND (reference sequence). The CDR3 region has the DNA TGTGCCAGTAGTCGGCAGACGAGCACAGATACGCAGTATTTT. Its protein is CASSRQTSTDTQYF.

The gene calls are TRBV6-6 and TRBJ2-7; 8 bases are a match to TRBD2. V was pared by 0 bases and J by 3 bases, with 7 bases of the junction left unmatched. The CDR3 runs 16 residues. The germline V gene encodes CDR1 MNHNY and CDR2 SVGAGI (reference sequence). In nucleotides, the CDR3 is TGTGCCAGCAGTTACTCGAGGCGGGAGGCCTACTACGAGCAGTACTTC. Its protein product is CASSYSRREAYYEQYF.

This chain uses TRBV19 with TRBJ1-1; no firm D call. The length of the CDR3 is 14 residues. The V end lost 5 bases, the J end lost 4 bases, and 14 bases lay between the germline ends. The V gene's germline CDR1 is LNHDA and CDR2 SQIVND (reference sequence). The DNA for the CDR3 is TGTGCCAGTAGTGGATATCAGGAAGGCACTGAAGCTTTCTTT. Protein: CASSGYQEGTEAFF.

The chain links TRBV7-2 to TRBJ2-1, with 9 bases identical to TRBD1. With V trimmed by 4 bases and J by 6 bases, 7 bases remained unmatched. Germline V lookup: CDR1 SGHTA, CDR2 FQGNSA. The CDR3 sequence is 15 residues long. This CDR3 reads CASSSRGQGRNEQFF. In nucleotides, the CDR3 is TGTGCCAGCAGCTCAAGGGGACAGGGACGCAATGAGCAGTTCTTC.

V usage is TRBV10-3 and J usage is TRBJ2-7; 7 bases agree with TRBD1. Per the germline V gene, CDR1 is ENHRY and CDR2 is SYGVKD. The trim removed 0 bases at V and 5 bases at J, leaving 1 base unmatched. The CDR3 is made up of 13 amino acids. CDR3 region: CAISESGGNEQYV. The CDR3 region has the DNA TGTGCCATCAGTGAGTCAGGGGGCAACGAGCAGTACGTC.

The chain combines TRBV6-5 with TRBJ2-2; D may be TRBD1 (6 bases). V dropped 7 bases and J dropped 1 base, with 10 bases sitting between them. The CDR3 loop spans 14 amino acids. Germline CDR1 is MNHEY and CDR2 is SVGAGI. CDR3: CASTRQENTGELFF. The CDR3 bases are TGTGCCAGCACCCGACAGGAGAACACCGGGGAGCTGTTTTTT.

The chain couples TRBV4-2 to TRBJ2-6, with 13 bases aligning to TRBD2. Trimming removed 0 bases from V and 2 bases from J; junction bases left unmatched: 10. This CDR3 contains 21 residues. Germline CDR1 LGHNA, CDR2 YNFKEQ. CDR3 in amino acids: CASSQDSASGLAGAGANVLTF. The CDR3 DNA is TGTGCCAGCAGCCAAGATTCGGCATCTGGACTAGCGGGAGCTGGGGCCAACGTCCTGACTTTC.